Sequencing of this T cell receptor beta chain was carried out in a study of blood T cell repertoires in COVID-19 (dated by TCRdb to the early 2020s). About the investigation overall: Samples covering the acute and convalescent phases of COVID-19 were provided by collaborators in the United States, Italy and Spain. The prospective study material was composed of cDNA or gDNA derived from T cells, B-cell-depleted T cells, or PBMCs. The dataset comprised deeply sampled blood TCRbeta repertoires from subjects exposed to, actively infected with, or recovered from COVID-19. The repertoires were released in a freely available public database intended as a resource for research on the immune response to SARS-CoV-2. Samples came from the ongoing ImmuneRACE study (first 160 participants) plus 1,254 subjects from 6 global collaborators. The sample metadata nearly always contained a de-identified subject ID, COVID-19 status, age in years and sex. Where available, HLA class I and class II types were obtained from metadata supplied by the sample provider rather than from assay-based typing.

Notes on this clone: The specificity of this receptor is unknown. Base qualities are not at hand, and no much larger clone is one base apart.

Participants in the prospective study were aged about 18 to 95 years, lived in 24 United States geographic areas, and enrolled through a virtual design. To assign participants to cohorts, the prospective study relied on clinical history that participants themselves reported in a screening survey and a study questionnaire. Each participant in the prospective study had whole blood, serum and a nasopharyngeal or oropharyngeal swab collected by mobile phlebotomists. Over an approximately two-month period, participants in the prospective study had the option of providing additional blood draws and questionnaires. Prospective study blood samples were shipped either frozen or at room temperature before DNA extraction. The CDR3 starts with the cysteine, ends with the phenylalanine, and has 17 residues. CDR3 DNA only is kept here, 51 bases in frame from base 1. Trimming leaves V shorter by 5 bases and J shorter by 4 bases, with the junction holding 15 bases beyond the gene matches. CDR1 LNHNV and CDR2 YYDKDF are derived from the germline V gene (reference sequence).

TCRbeta CDR3 regions were amplified from genomic DNA using the immunoSEQ Assay, a bias-controlled multiplex PCR. In the original analysis: Within the assay, amplification of reference gene primers was used to estimate how many nucleated cells each sample contained. Sequence reads were collapsed and filtered to measure the absolute abundance of every unique TCRbeta CDR3 rearrangement. Productive Simpson clonality was computed per sample as the square root of Simpson's diversity index over productive rearrangements. TCRdb re-hosts the immuneACCESS table, in-frame sequences only. Its copies lack some clones; in the studies checked, an unresolved V gene accounts for under half of them, and the cause for the rest is not known. The V and J calls and clone size come from that table; D and trimming were worked out from the DNA. Counted in this sample were 150,000 or so clones; roughly 90% of them appeared once. The ten largest account for approximately 1.2% of the sample.

The study at large found these results: How much clinical and demographic metadata was included differed by source and by participant, and the metadata was provided uncurated.

The source material was PBMCs or T cells enriched from blood (not recorded which). The origin of this receptor is a woman aged 25-40 years with acute COVID-19. The rearranged chain carries TRBV15 and TRBJ1-1; 8 middle bases align to TRBD1. The sequenced DNA: TGTGCCACCAGCGGTGCTCCTGGACAGGGCCCCAGCACTGAAGCTTTCTTT. Its protein is CATSGAPGQGPSTEAFF.